This TCR beta chain was recorded in a study of blood T cell repertoires in COVID-19. As originally analysed: For nucleated cells, counts were estimated from reference gene primer amplification. Method: immunoSEQ multiplex PCR; TCRdb's copy keeps in-frame clones and lacks some. D and trimming come from the DNA, and the V and J calls and clone size come from that table. This sample has more than 350,000 clones, with around 87% found just once. The CDR3 runs 15 residues. Deletions cut 1 base from V and 2 bases from J, with 10 bases between. Per the germline V gene, CDR1 is MNHEY and CDR2 is SVGEGT. The specimen was peripheral blood. V is TRBV6-2 or TRBV6-3 and J is TRBJ2-3, with D maybe TRBD1 (5 bases). The clonotype originates from a woman in her 30s with COVID-19, enrolled during active disease. This CDR3 reads CASSYWAGNTDTQYF. The CDR3 DNA sequence: TGTGCCAGCAGTTACTGGGCAGGGAACACAGATACGCAGTATTTT.